The present T cell receptor beta chain was sequenced within a study of blood T cells in healthy people across ages. Germline values: CDR1 SEHNR, CDR2 FQNEAQ (reference sequence). V lost 7 bases and J lost 5, with 15 bases in between. This CDR3 is 13 amino acids long. With a J-beta primer mix and a sample-barcoded 5' primer, a second PCR ran about 6 to 11 cycles. Each CDR3 protein is one row after TCRdb ran MiXCR on the 5' RACE reads. The data contain more than 1,400,000 distinct CDR3 sequences, 35% to 45% of them singletons. This chain joins TRBV7-9 and TRBJ2-7; D not resolved. The source material was blood. This TCR came from a woman between 18 and 29 years old in good health. The CDR3 loop reads CASNYHGSDEQYF. The CDR3 nucleotides are TGTGCCAGCAACTACCACGGGTCCGACGAGCAGTACTTC.